These 17 T cell receptor beta chains share one sample of origin, sequenced in a study of blood T cell repertoires in COVID-19. Some clones are missing from TCRdb's copy, which holds only in-frame ones; the method was immunoSEQ multiplex PCR. Of 140,000 to 150,000 clones in the sample, over 80% are singletons; the top ten hold 5.8%. The sequenced material came from PBMCs or T cells enriched from blood (not recorded which). These receptors were taken from a woman aged 45 to 65 who had been exposed to COVID-19.

This chain links TRBV6-5 with TRBJ2-1; possible D gene TRBD2, 5 bases. The CDR3 is 16 amino acids. Trimming removed 0 bases from V and 0 bases from J, with 9 bases in between. The germline CDR1 and CDR2 sequences are MNHEY and SVGAGI. CDR3 in DNA: TGTGCCAGCAGTTACTCGGGTAGCGTCTCCTACAATGAGCAGTTCTTC. It specifies CASSYSGSVSYNEQFF.

The V gene is TRBV9, the J gene TRBJ2-7; a possible D gene is TRBD2 (7 bases). The germline V gene encodes CDR1 SGDLS and CDR2 YYNGEE. The CDR3 runs to 15 residues. Trimming shortened V by 0 bases and J by 2 bases, and 12 bases separated the two germline ends. The CDR3 nucleotides read TGTGCCAGCAGCGTAGGGGTCGGGGGGCCCTACGAGCAGTACTTC. Translation gives CASSVGVGGPYEQYF.

The chain has TRBV2 and TRBJ1-1; D may be TRBD1 (5 bases). The CDR3 has 13 amino acids. Trimming left V 6 bases short and J 0 bases short, with 8 bases between. The germline gives CDR1 SNHLY, CDR2 FYNNEI. As DNA, the CDR3 is TGTGCCAGCAGAGCAGGGATGAACACTGAAGCTTTCTTT. This sequence encodes CASRAGMNTEAFF.

This sequence joins TRBV14 and TRBJ2-5, with D possibly matching TRBD1 (6 bases). The CDR3 has 20 residues. Germline V gives CDR1 SGHDN, CDR2 FVKESK. The ends were cut back, 1 base at V and 2 bases at J, with 26 bases in the middle. CDR3 DNA: TGTGCCAGCAGCCAAGCAGGACAGACCATTACTCCAAACCTTCAAGAGACCCAGTACTTC. Encoded protein: CASSQAGQTITPNLQETQYF.

Only one count was recorded for this clone. This chain uses TRBV2 with TRBJ1-2; 7 bases map to TRBD1. Germline V gene lookup returns CDR1 SNHLY and CDR2 FYNNEI. V trimming: 6 bases; J trimming: 8 bases; junction bases outside the gene matches: 12. The CDR3 has 14 residues. CDR3 protein: CASSDDRAGLGYTF. In nucleotides, the CDR3 is TGTGCCAGCAGCGACGACAGGGCCGGATTAGGCTACACCTTC.

A few counts support this clone. The genes are TRBV19 and TRBJ2-3; D uncertain. Germline assignment: CDR1 LNHDA and CDR2 SQIVND (reference sequence). The CDR3 totals 15 residues. V shed 1 base and J shed 8 bases, with 16 bases lying between them. The chain's CDR3 is CASSIVLTQKITQYF. CDR3 sequence (DNA): TGTGCCAGTAGTATAGTCCTGACTCAGAAGATTACGCAGTATTTT.

This sequence joins TRBV6-2 or TRBV6-3 and TRBJ2-1, with D maybe TRBD2 (6 bases). The CDR3 runs 13 residues. Between the trimmed V and J ends, which lost 4 bases and 15 bases, there was a span of 19 bases. Germline V CDR1 and CDR2: MNHEY, SVGEGT. In nucleotides, the CDR3 is TGTGCCAGCAGTTTGGGGTCGGGGGTCCGGGGGTTCTTC. It yields the protein CASSLGSGVRGFF.

This chain connects TRBV10-1 to TRBJ1-5; D perhaps matches TRBD1 (5 bases). Trimming took off 6 bases at V and 4 bases at J, with 10 bases between the two ends. The CDR3 length is 13 residues. Germline lookup yields CDR1 WNHNN and CDR2 SYGVQD (reference sequence). CDR3: CASSRQRNQPQHF. CDR3 sequence (DNA): TGCGCCAGCAGCCGACAGAGGAATCAGCCCCAGCATTTT.

This clone was seen only once. The V call is TRBV7-6, the J call TRBJ2-7, with TRBD2 as a possible D gene (5 bases). Trimming stripped 8 bases from V and 0 bases from J, with 11 bases between. The CDR3 extends over 13 amino acids. Germline CDR1 and CDR2: SGHVS and FNYEAQ. CDR3 nucleotide sequence: TGTGCCAGCGCACGAGGGAGCTCCTACGAGCAGTACTTC. As protein: CASARGSSYEQYF.

The genes are TRBV7-2 and TRBJ1-4, with a possible D match to TRBD1 (6 bases). CDR3 length equals 15 residues. From germline, CDR1 is SGHTA and CDR2 FQGNSA. Deletions cut 4 bases from V and 4 bases from J, with 13 bases between. CDR3 protein: CASSSGQKINEKLFF. The CDR3 DNA reads TGTGCCAGCAGCTCAGGACAGAAGATTAATGAAAAACTGTTTTTT. Together with reference TRBV7-2 and TRBJ1-4, the CDR3 gives the full variable domain: GAGVSQSPSNKVTEKGKDVELRCDPISGHTALYWYRQSLGQGLEFLIYFQGNSAPDKSGLPSDRFSAERTGGSVSTLTIQRTQQEDSAVYLCASSSGQKINEKLFFGSGTQLSVL.

The chain joins TRBV4-3 to TRBJ1-4; 7 bases are shared with TRBD1. The ends lost 1 base at V and 9 bases at J; junction bases unmatched: 8. Germline lookup yields CDR1 LGHNA and CDR2 YSLEER. There are 15 residues in the CDR3. Here the CDR3 DNA reads TGCGCCAGCAGCCAAGGAGGGACAGCCCGAAAAAAACTGTTTTTT. The encoded protein is CASSQGGTARKKLFF.

The chain is built from TRBV7-2 and TRBJ2-5; D is possibly TRBD1 (6 bases). Germline CDR1 SGHTA, CDR2 FQGNSA. CDR3 length: 14 amino acids. Deletions cut 1 base from V and 7 bases from J, with 13 bases between. CDR3 bases: TGTGCCAGCAGCTTAGGTTCAGGGACAAGGACCCAGTACTTC. Its protein is CASSLGSGTRTQYF.

This chain links TRBV19 with TRBJ1-2, with TRBD1 as a possible D gene (6 bases). The length of the CDR3 is 13 residues. Germline lookup yields CDR1 LNHDA and CDR2 SQIVND (reference sequence). V was cut by 6 bases and J by 2 bases, with 10 bases left in between. CDR3 nucleotides: TGTGCCAGTAGCCTCGGACAGAACTATGGCTACACCTTC. It codes for CASSLGQNYGYTF.

This chain links TRBV4-1 with TRBJ2-7; TRBD2 agrees at 9 bases. With V trimmed by 3 bases and J by 2 bases, 5 bases remained unmatched. Germline V gives CDR1 MGHRA, CDR2 YSYEKL. The CDR3 is 15 residues long. CDR3 sequence: CASSHQAGGPYEQYF. CDR3 in DNA: TGCGCCAGCAGCCACCAAGCGGGAGGACCCTACGAGCAGTACTTC.

The chain couples TRBV7-8 to TRBJ2-7, with 7 bases identical to TRBD1. The CDR3 length is 13 residues. Germline V gives CDR1 SGHVS, CDR2 FQNEAQ. Trimming cost V 1 base and J 5 bases; bases outside gene matches: 2. The CDR3 DNA sequence: TGTGCCAGCAGCTTAGACAGGGGAAACGAGCAGTACTTC. It translates to CASSLDRGNEQYF.

The V gene is TRBV7-2, the J gene TRBJ1-1; D is undetermined. This CDR3 has 12 residues. CDR1 is SGHTA and CDR2 is FQGNSA in the germline V gene. V shed 4 bases and J shed 10 bases, with 13 bases lying between them. Here the CDR3 reads CASSSLSGGAFF. CDR3 nucleotide sequence: TGTGCCAGCAGCTCACTCTCGGGAGGAGCTTTCTTT.

This chain uses TRBV11-3 with TRBJ2-1; perhaps TRBD2 as D (6 bases). The CDR3 runs 17 residues. V was shortened by 4 bases and J by 5 bases, with 21 bases between the two germline ends. Germline assignment: CDR1 SGHNT and CDR2 YENEEA. The CDR3: CASSSGKGRGGNNEQFF. Here the CDR3 DNA reads TGTGCCAGCAGCTCAGGGAAGGGGCGGGGAGGAAACAATGAGCAGTTCTTC.